The source of this TCR beta chain is a study of Ad26.COV2.S vaccination and SARS-CoV-2 variants. Treatment reported: some 20 received Ad26.COV2.S at low or high dose, single or two shots; 5 received placebo; per-sample allocation not given. Collection of the samples took place on day 63 after the first injection of vaccine or placebo. There are 15 residues in the CDR3. CDR1 is LGHDT and CDR2 is YNNKEL in the germline V gene (reference sequence). V lost 1 base, J lost 3 bases, and 10 bases lay in between. Assay used: immunoSEQ multiplex PCR; TCRdb lists only in-frame clones, some missing. The table includes some 480,000 clones, roughly 87% detected once.

This sequence originates from a person aged 18-65 years who received the Ad26.COV2.S COVID-19 vaccine or a placebo. The chain recombines TRBV3-1 (or the pseudogene TRBV3-2) with TRBJ2-1; D is possibly TRBD2 (5 bases). Sample: peripheral blood, taken in a trial of Ad26.COV2.S vaccine versus placebo. CDR3 in amino acids: CASSQGPRGYNEQFF. CDR3 sequence (DNA): TGTGCCAGCAGCCAAGGTCCCCGGGGCTACAATGAGCAGTTCTTC.